The rows below give T cell receptor beta chains drawn from one sample of a study of blood T cells in healthy people across ages. From the 5' RACE reads, TCRdb called clonotypes with MiXCR, one entry per CDR3 protein. The sample gives about 570,000 distinct CDR3 sequences, 25% to 30% of which show up once; 18% is in the top ten. The specimen sequenced was blood. These receptors were obtained from a woman between 70 and 85 years old in good health. CDR3s include the opening cysteine and the closing phenylalanine or tryptophan. D genes are given only for firm matches. Clone size is stated in some rows and not others, as once, few, many or a class when expanded.

clone_size: -; j_call: TRBJ1-2; cdr3_length: 17; v_call: TRBV20-1; d_call: -; cdr3_aa: CSAADERGAQGAYGYTF; cdr3_nt: TGCAGTGCTGCCGACGAGCGGGGGGCCCAGGGCGCCTATGGCTACACCTTC
clone_size: -; j_call: TRBJ1-1; cdr3_length: 13; v_call: TRBV5-1; d_call: -; cdr3_aa: CASSHGANTEAFF; cdr3_nt: TGCGCCAGCAGCCATGGAGCGAACACTGAAGCTTTCTTT
clone_size: few; j_call: TRBJ2-5; cdr3_length: 12; v_call: TRBV5-1; d_call: -; cdr3_aa: CASRRQQETQYF; cdr3_nt: TGCGCCAGCAGGAGACAGCAAGAGACCCAGTACTTC
clone_size: -; j_call: TRBJ2-2; cdr3_length: 15; v_call: TRBV29-1; d_call: TRBD1; cdr3_aa: CSAHGQGGYTGELFF; cdr3_nt: TGCAGCGCCCACGGACAGGGCGGGTACACCGGGGAGCTGTTTTTT
clone_size: few; j_call: TRBJ2-2; cdr3_length: 13; v_call: TRBV2; d_call: -; cdr3_aa: CASRRGYTGELFF; cdr3_nt: TGTGCCAGCAGGAGGGGGTACACCGGGGAGCTGTTTTTT
clone_size: once; j_call: TRBJ2-3; cdr3_length: 15; v_call: TRBV7-9; d_call: -; cdr3_aa: CASSSAQPITDTQYF; cdr3_nt: TGTGCCAGCAGCTCCGCCCAACCAATCACAGATACGCAGTATTTT
clone_size: -; j_call: TRBJ2-3; cdr3_length: 15; v_call: TRBV7-2; d_call: -; cdr3_aa: CASSVRWGSTDTQYF; cdr3_nt: TGTGCCAGCAGCGTACGGTGGGGGAGCACAGATACGCAGTATTTT
clone_size: few; j_call: TRBJ1-2; cdr3_length: 14; v_call: TRBV10-3; d_call: -; cdr3_aa: CAISEQGQGDGYTF; cdr3_nt: TGTGCCATCAGTGAACAAGGGCAGGGAGACGGCTACACCTTC
clone_size: -; j_call: TRBJ2-6; cdr3_length: 19; v_call: TRBV24-1; d_call: TRBD1; cdr3_aa: CATSDTRDRSFSGANVLTF; cdr3_nt: TGTGCCACCAGTGATACCCGGGACAGGTCCTTTTCTGGGGCCAACGTCCTGACTTTC
clone_size: few; j_call: TRBJ1-2; cdr3_length: 13; v_call: TRBV6-6; d_call: -; cdr3_aa: CASFRGQDYGYTF; cdr3_nt: TGTGCCAGCTTCCGGGGGCAAGACTATGGCTACACCTTC
clone_size: -; j_call: TRBJ1-1; cdr3_length: 12; v_call: TRBV7-9; d_call: -; cdr3_aa: CASSLRGGIAFF; cdr3_nt: TGTGCCAGCAGCTTAAGGGGGGGCATCGCTTTCTTT
clone_size: few; j_call: TRBJ2-7; cdr3_length: 12; v_call: TRBV20-1; d_call: -; cdr3_aa: CSVPGGEGVEYF; cdr3_nt: TGCAGTGTCCCAGGGGGGGAGGGGGTCGAGTACTTC
clone_size: -; j_call: TRBJ2-1; cdr3_length: 15; v_call: TRBV5-1; d_call: TRBD2; cdr3_aa: CASSLSGLAVGEQFF; cdr3_nt: TGCGCCAGCAGCTTGTCCGGACTAGCGGTAGGGGAGCAGTTCTTC
clone_size: -; j_call: TRBJ1-2; cdr3_length: 15; v_call: TRBV7-2; d_call: -; cdr3_aa: CASSLARQGRYGYTF; cdr3_nt: TGTGCCAGCAGCTTAGCACGGCAGGGGCGCTATGGCTACACCTTC
clone_size: -; j_call: TRBJ2-2; cdr3_length: 14; v_call: TRBV29-1; d_call: -; cdr3_aa: CSVELAGRTGELFF; cdr3_nt: TGCAGCGTTGAACTGGCGGGGAGGACCGGGGAGCTGTTTTTT
clone_size: -; j_call: TRBJ1-2; cdr3_length: 13; v_call: TRBV29-1; d_call: -; cdr3_aa: CSVEQPLNYGYTF; cdr3_nt: TGCAGCGTTGAACAACCGCTCAACTATGGCTACACCTTC
clone_size: few; j_call: TRBJ1-1; cdr3_length: 13; v_call: TRBV12-3/TRBV12-4; d_call: -; cdr3_aa: CASSLGTATEAFF; cdr3_nt: TGTGCCAGCAGTTTAGGGACAGCAACTGAAGCCTTCTTT
clone_size: -; j_call: TRBJ1-2; cdr3_length: 15; v_call: TRBV18; d_call: -; cdr3_aa: CASSPRQDPDSGYTF; cdr3_nt: TGTGCCAGCTCACCAAGGCAGGATCCTGACTCAGGCTACACCTTC
clone_size: few; j_call: TRBJ1-4; cdr3_length: 13; v_call: TRBV29-1; d_call: -; cdr3_aa: CSVRGPPKEKLFF; cdr3_nt: TGCAGCGTTCGGGGCCCTCCTAAAGAAAAACTGTTTTTT
clone_size: -; j_call: TRBJ1-4; cdr3_length: 13; v_call: TRBV19; d_call: -; cdr3_aa: CASKRQEGEKLFF; cdr3_nt: TGTGCCAGTAAGCGGCAGGAAGGTGAAAAACTGTTTTTT
clone_size: -; j_call: TRBJ1-1; cdr3_length: 14; v_call: TRBV7-9; d_call: -; cdr3_aa: CASSSGFANTEAFF; cdr3_nt: TGTGCCAGCAGCTCGGGGTTCGCGAACACTGAAGCTTTCTTT
clone_size: -; j_call: TRBJ1-6; cdr3_length: 13; v_call: TRBV6-6; d_call: -; cdr3_aa: CASTRRGNSPLHF; cdr3_nt: TGTGCCAGCACTAGACGAGGGAATTCACCCCTCCACTTT
clone_size: few; j_call: TRBJ2-7; cdr3_length: 14; v_call: TRBV5-1; d_call: TRBD1; cdr3_aa: CASSSQGADNEQYF; cdr3_nt: TGCGCCAGCAGCTCTCAGGGGGCAGATAACGAGCAGTACTTC
clone_size: -; j_call: TRBJ2-5; cdr3_length: 13; v_call: TRBV20-1; d_call: -; cdr3_aa: CSARDVFQETQYF; cdr3_nt: TGCAGTGCTAGAGACGTTTTCCAAGAGACCCAGTACTTC
clone_size: many; j_call: TRBJ1-1; cdr3_length: 13; v_call: TRBV7-9; d_call: -; cdr3_aa: CASSLEGGTEAFF; cdr3_nt: TGTGCCAGCAGCTTAGAAGGGGGCACTGAAGCTTTCTTT
clone_size: -; j_call: TRBJ2-2; cdr3_length: 15; v_call: TRBV20-1; d_call: -; cdr3_aa: CSARKRITASGELFF; cdr3_nt: TGCAGTGCTAGGAAGAGGATTACTGCGTCCGGGGAGCTGTTTTTT
clone_size: few; j_call: TRBJ2-7; cdr3_length: 13; v_call: TRBV6-5; d_call: -; cdr3_aa: CASSYRVPYEQYF; cdr3_nt: TGTGCCAGCAGTTACAGGGTTCCCTACGAGCAGTACTTC
clone_size: -; j_call: TRBJ2-1; cdr3_length: 12; v_call: TRBV7-2; d_call: -; cdr3_aa: CASSQRRAQQFF; cdr3_nt: TGTGCCAGCAGCCAGCGGAGGGCCCAGCAGTTCTTC
clone_size: -; j_call: TRBJ2-1; cdr3_length: 13; v_call: TRBV20-1; d_call: TRBD2; cdr3_aa: CSAPGLAYNEQFF; cdr3_nt: TGCAGTGCCCCGGGACTAGCCTACAATGAGCAGTTCTTC
clone_size: -; j_call: TRBJ1-6; cdr3_length: 14; v_call: TRBV12-3/TRBV12-4; d_call: -; cdr3_aa: CASSFGGTNSPLHF; cdr3_nt: TGTGCCAGCAGTTTTGGCGGAACAAATTCACCCCTCCACTTT
clone_size: -; j_call: TRBJ1-1; cdr3_length: 14; v_call: TRBV19; d_call: -; cdr3_aa: CASSRGNRNTEAFF; cdr3_nt: TGTGCCAGTAGTAGAGGAAACAGGAACACTGAAGCTTTCTTT
clone_size: -; j_call: TRBJ1-1; cdr3_length: 15; v_call: TRBV5-1; d_call: -; cdr3_aa: CASTWTASMDTEAFF; cdr3_nt: TGCGCCAGCACCTGGACAGCGAGCATGGACACTGAAGCTTTCTTT
clone_size: -; j_call: TRBJ2-7; cdr3_length: 16; v_call: TRBV4-1; d_call: -; cdr3_aa: CASSPTGGRSSYEQYF; cdr3_nt: TGCGCCAGCAGCCCCACCGGGGGTCGAAGCTCCTACGAGCAGTACTTC
clone_size: few; j_call: TRBJ2-7; cdr3_length: 15; v_call: TRBV20-1; d_call: -; cdr3_aa: CSASERPGPKYEQYF; cdr3_nt: TGCAGTGCTAGCGAAAGGCCGGGGCCAAAATACGAGCAGTACTTC
clone_size: few; j_call: TRBJ2-5; cdr3_length: 16; v_call: TRBV27; d_call: -; cdr3_aa: CARPLRRGGVKETQYF; cdr3_nt: TGTGCCAGGCCCCTTCGCCGGGGCGGAGTTAAGGAGACCCAGTACTTC
clone_size: -; j_call: TRBJ2-1; cdr3_length: 13; v_call: TRBV6-2/TRBV6-3; d_call: -; cdr3_aa: CASGKPEYNEQFF; cdr3_nt: TGTGCCAGCGGAAAACCAGAATACAATGAGCAGTTCTTC
clone_size: -; j_call: TRBJ1-1; cdr3_length: 16; v_call: TRBV6-4; d_call: -; cdr3_aa: CASSEEEKLMNTEAFF; cdr3_nt: TGTGCCAGCAGTGAAGAGGAGAAGCTAATGAACACTGAAGCTTTCTTT
clone_size: -; j_call: TRBJ2-2; cdr3_length: 14; v_call: TRBV2; d_call: -; cdr3_aa: CASNGGPNTGELFF; cdr3_nt: TGTGCCAGCAACGGGGGGCCGAACACCGGGGAGCTGTTTTTT
clone_size: many; j_call: TRBJ1-6; cdr3_length: 15; v_call: TRBV6-2/TRBV6-3; d_call: -; cdr3_aa: CASSPGASRNSPLHF; cdr3_nt: TGTGCCAGCAGTCCAGGGGCAAGTCGGAATTCACCCCTCCACTTT
clone_size: -; j_call: TRBJ1-1; cdr3_length: 13; v_call: TRBV7-9; d_call: -; cdr3_aa: CASSFTQPTEAFF; cdr3_nt: TGTGCCAGCAGCTTCACACAACCGACTGAAGCTTTCTTT
clone_size: -; j_call: TRBJ1-5; cdr3_length: 15; v_call: TRBV2; d_call: -; cdr3_aa: CASSYGGTFNQPQHF; cdr3_nt: TGTGCCAGCAGTTACGGGGGTACCTTTAATCAGCCCCAGCATTTT
clone_size: few; j_call: TRBJ1-5; cdr3_length: 14; v_call: TRBV5-1; d_call: TRBD1; cdr3_aa: CASSPGDRDQPQHF; cdr3_nt: TGCGCCAGCAGCCCTGGAGACAGGGATCAGCCCCAGCATTTT
clone_size: -; j_call: TRBJ1-2; cdr3_length: 13; v_call: TRBV2; d_call: -; cdr3_aa: CASSQGRESGYTF; cdr3_nt: TGTGCCAGCAGTCAAGGCAGGGAGAGTGGCTACACCTTC
clone_size: -; j_call: TRBJ2-5; cdr3_length: 15; v_call: TRBV7-9; d_call: -; cdr3_aa: CASSLAASRQETQYF; cdr3_nt: TGTGCCAGCAGCTTAGCAGCCAGCCGCCAAGAGACCCAGTACTTC
clone_size: many; j_call: TRBJ2-3; cdr3_length: 13; v_call: TRBV20-1; d_call: TRBD2; cdr3_aa: CSAPPAGGNTQYF; cdr3_nt: TGCAGTGCGCCTCCCGCGGGGGGGAATACGCAGTATTTT
clone_size: -; j_call: TRBJ1-6; cdr3_length: 15; v_call: TRBV6-2/TRBV6-3; d_call: -; cdr3_aa: CASNKESSYNSPLHF; cdr3_nt: TGTGCCAGCAATAAGGAGAGCTCCTATAATTCACCCCTCCACTTT
clone_size: few; j_call: TRBJ2-5; cdr3_length: 15; v_call: TRBV7-7; d_call: TRBD2; cdr3_aa: CASSPGGLARETQYF; cdr3_nt: TGTGCTAGCAGCCCGGGGGGACTAGCTAGAGAGACCCAGTACTTC
clone_size: few; j_call: TRBJ1-5; cdr3_length: 14; v_call: TRBV6-6; d_call: -; cdr3_aa: CASSPSPHDQPQHF; cdr3_nt: TGTGCCAGCAGTCCCTCGCCTCACGATCAGCCCCAGCATTTT
clone_size: -; j_call: TRBJ2-5; cdr3_length: 18; v_call: TRBV7-8; d_call: TRBD2; cdr3_aa: CASSYRTGGGAGQETQYF; cdr3_nt: TGTGCCAGCAGCTACAGGACTGGCGGGGGAGCCGGTCAAGAGACCCAGTACTTC
clone_size: -; j_call: TRBJ2-3; cdr3_length: 14; v_call: TRBV20-1; d_call: -; cdr3_aa: CSASRGISTDTQYF; cdr3_nt: TGCAGTGCTTCGCGCGGGATTAGCACAGATACGCAGTATTTT
clone_size: many; j_call: TRBJ1-4; cdr3_length: 13; v_call: TRBV7-9; d_call: -; cdr3_aa: CASSPTQGEKLFF; cdr3_nt: TGTGCCAGCAGCCCTACCCAGGGTGAAAAACTGTTTTTT
clone_size: -; j_call: TRBJ2-3; cdr3_length: 16; v_call: TRBV6-5; d_call: -; cdr3_aa: CASSILRGVFTDTQYF; cdr3_nt: TGTGCCAGCAGTATACTCAGGGGCGTCTTCACAGATACGCAGTATTTT